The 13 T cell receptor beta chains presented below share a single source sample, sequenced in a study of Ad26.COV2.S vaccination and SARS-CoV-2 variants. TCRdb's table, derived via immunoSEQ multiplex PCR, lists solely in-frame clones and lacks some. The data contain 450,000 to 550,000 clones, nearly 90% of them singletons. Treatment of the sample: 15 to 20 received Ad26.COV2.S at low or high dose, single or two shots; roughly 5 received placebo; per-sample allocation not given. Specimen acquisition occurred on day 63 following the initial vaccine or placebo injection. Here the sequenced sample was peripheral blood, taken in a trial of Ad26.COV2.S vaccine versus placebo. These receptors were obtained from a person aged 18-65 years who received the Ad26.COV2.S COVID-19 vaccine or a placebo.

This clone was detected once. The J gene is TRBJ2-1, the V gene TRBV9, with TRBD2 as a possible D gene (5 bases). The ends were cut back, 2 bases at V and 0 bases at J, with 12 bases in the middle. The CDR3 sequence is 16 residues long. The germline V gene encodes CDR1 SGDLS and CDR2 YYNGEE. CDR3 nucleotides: TGTGCCAGCAGCGTCAATCTAGCCCCCTCCTACAATGAGCAGTTCTTC. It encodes CASSVNLAPSYNEQFF.

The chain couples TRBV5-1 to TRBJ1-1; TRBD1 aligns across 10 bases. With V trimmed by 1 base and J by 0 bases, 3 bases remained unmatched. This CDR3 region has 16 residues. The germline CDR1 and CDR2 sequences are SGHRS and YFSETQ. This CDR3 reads CASSLLGTGVNTEAFF. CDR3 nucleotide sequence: TGCGCCAGCAGCTTGCTCGGGACAGGGGTGAACACTGAAGCTTTCTTT.

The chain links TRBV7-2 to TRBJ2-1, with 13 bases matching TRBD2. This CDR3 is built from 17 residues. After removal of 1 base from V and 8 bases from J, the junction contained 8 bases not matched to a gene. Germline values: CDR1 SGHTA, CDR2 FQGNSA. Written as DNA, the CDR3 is TGTGCCAGCAGCTTAGAAGTAACTAGCGGGGGGGCCTATGAGCAGTTCTTC. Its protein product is CASSLEVTSGGAYEQFF.

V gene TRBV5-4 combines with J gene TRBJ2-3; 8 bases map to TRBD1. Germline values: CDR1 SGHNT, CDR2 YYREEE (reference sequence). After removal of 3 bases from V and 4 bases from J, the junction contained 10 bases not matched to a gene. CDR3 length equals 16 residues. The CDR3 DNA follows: TGTGCCAGCAGCTCTAGATGGACAGGGAATGCAGATACGCAGTATTTT. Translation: CASSSRWTGNADTQYF.

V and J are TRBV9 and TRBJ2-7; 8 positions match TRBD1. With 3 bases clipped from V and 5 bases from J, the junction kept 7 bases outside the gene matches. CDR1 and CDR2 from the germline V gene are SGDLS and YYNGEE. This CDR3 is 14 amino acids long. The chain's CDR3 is CASSALDRVNEQYF. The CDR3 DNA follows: TGTGCCAGCAGCGCTTTGGACAGGGTCAACGAGCAGTACTTC. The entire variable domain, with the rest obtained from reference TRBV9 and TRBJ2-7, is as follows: DSGVTQTPKHLITATGQRVTLRCSPRSGDLSVYWYQQSLDQGLQFLIQYYNGEERAKGNILERFSAQQFPDLHSELNLSSLELGDSALYFCASSALDRVNEQYFGPGTRLTVT.

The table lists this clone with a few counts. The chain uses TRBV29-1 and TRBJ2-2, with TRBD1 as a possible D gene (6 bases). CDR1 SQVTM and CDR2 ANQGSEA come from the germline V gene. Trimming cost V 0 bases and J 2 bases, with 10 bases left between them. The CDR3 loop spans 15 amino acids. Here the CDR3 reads CSVEDGDTNTGELFF. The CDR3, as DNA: TGCAGCGTTGAAGATGGGGACACCAACACCGGGGAGCTGTTTTTT.

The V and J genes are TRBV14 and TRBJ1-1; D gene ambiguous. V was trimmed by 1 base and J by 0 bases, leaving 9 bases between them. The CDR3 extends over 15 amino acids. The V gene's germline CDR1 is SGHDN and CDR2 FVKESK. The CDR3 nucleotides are TGTGCCAGCAGCCAAGGTCGGACGGTGAACACTGAAGCTTTCTTT. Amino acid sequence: CASSQGRTVNTEAFF.

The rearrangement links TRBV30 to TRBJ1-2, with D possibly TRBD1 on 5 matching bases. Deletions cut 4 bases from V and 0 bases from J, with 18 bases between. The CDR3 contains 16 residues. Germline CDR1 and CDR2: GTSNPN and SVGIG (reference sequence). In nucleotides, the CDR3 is TGTGCCTGGATTAAAGCGACAGATCCTACTAACTATGGCTACACCTTC. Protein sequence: CAWIKATDPTNYGYTF.

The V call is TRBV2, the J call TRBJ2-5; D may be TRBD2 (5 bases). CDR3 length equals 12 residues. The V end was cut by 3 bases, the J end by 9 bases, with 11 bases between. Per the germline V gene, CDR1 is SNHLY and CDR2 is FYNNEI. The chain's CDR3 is CASSDHGRAQYF. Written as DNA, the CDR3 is TGTGCCAGCAGTGATCACGGGCGGGCCCAGTACTTC. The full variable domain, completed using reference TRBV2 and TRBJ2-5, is EPEVTQTPSHQVTQMGQEVILRCVPISNHLYFYWYRQILGQKVEFLVSFYNNEISEKSEIFDDQFSVERPDGSNFTLKIRSTKLEDSAMYFCASSDHGRAQYFGPGTRLLVL.

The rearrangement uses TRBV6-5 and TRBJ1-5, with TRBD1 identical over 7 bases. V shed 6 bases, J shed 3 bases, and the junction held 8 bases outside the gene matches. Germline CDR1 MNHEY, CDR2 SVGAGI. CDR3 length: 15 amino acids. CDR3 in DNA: TGTGCCAGCAGCCCGTACAGGGGCGACAATCAGCCCCAGCATTTT. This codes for CASSPYRGDNQPQHF.

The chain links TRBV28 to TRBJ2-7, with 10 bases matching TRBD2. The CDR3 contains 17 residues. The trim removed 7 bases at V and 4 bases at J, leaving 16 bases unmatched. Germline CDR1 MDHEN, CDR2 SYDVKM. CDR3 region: CASKGTGVSGRSYEQYF. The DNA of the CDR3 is TGTGCCAGCAAGGGGACGGGAGTTAGCGGGAGGTCGTACGAGCAGTACTTC.

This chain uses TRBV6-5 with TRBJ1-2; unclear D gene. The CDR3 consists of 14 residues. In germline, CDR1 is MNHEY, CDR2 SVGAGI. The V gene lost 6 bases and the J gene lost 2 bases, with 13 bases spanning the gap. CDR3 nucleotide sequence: TGTGCCAGCAGAATGGGAGGTGGGAACTATGGCTACACCTTC. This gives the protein CASRMGGGNYGYTF.

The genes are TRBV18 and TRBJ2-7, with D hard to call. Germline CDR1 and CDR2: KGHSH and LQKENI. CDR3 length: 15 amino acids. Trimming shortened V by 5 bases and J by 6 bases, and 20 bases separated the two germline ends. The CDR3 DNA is TGTGCCAGCTCAACCCTTGATACCCCGACCTCCGAGCAGTACTTC. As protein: CASSTLDTPTSEQYF.